These T cell receptor beta chains were read from a single sample in a study of T-cell memory formation after mild COVID-19. TCRdb reanalysed the 5' RACE reads using MiXCR and keeps one entry per CDR3 protein. The profile shows approximately 500,000 distinct CDR3 sequences, 20% to 25% of them singletons. The sample consisted of PBMCs or a T cell subset sorted from them (not recorded which). These receptors were taken from an adult woman who had mild COVID-19 (a few samples of this study predate the infection). Cell type and time point are not known. The CDR3 runs from the conserved cysteine through the conserved F or W. Each record gives: CDR3 protein, CDR3 DNA, clone size, J gene, V gene, D gene. A D gene is named only where the DNA matches it firmly. Clone size appears in some rows only: once, few, many, or a class for an expanded clone.

CDR3: CASSEGASWLAGGLPFF; DNA: TGTGCCAGCAGTGAGGGCGCCTCCTGGCTAGCGGGGGGCCTTCCGTTCTTC; size: NA; J: TRBJ2-1; V: TRBV2; D: TRBD2
CDR3: CASNRDRTMNTEAFF; DNA: TGTGCCAGCAATCGGGACAGGACTATGAACACTGAAGCTTTCTTT; size: few; J: TRBJ1-1; V: TRBV2; D: TRBD1
CDR3: CSARIQPSTDTQYF; DNA: TGCAGTGCTAGAATCCAGCCCTCCACAGATACGCAGTATTTT; size: NA; J: TRBJ2-3; V: TRBV20-1; D: NA
CDR3: CSASSGAIYEQYF; DNA: TGCAGTGCTAGTTCGGGTGCAATCTACGAGCAGTACTTC; size: few; J: TRBJ2-7; V: TRBV20-1; D: NA
CDR3: CASSLGSSLETQYF; DNA: TGTGCCAGCAGCTTAGGGTCTAGTTTAGAGACCCAGTACTTC; size: NA; J: TRBJ2-5; V: TRBV7-2; D: NA
CDR3: CASSVGWGSYEQYF; DNA: TGTGCCAGCAGCGTAGGTTGGGGTTCCTACGAGCAGTACTTC; size: NA; J: TRBJ2-7; V: TRBV9; D: NA
CDR3: CASTSGTSYEQYF; DNA: TGTGCCAGCACCTCCGGGACATCCTACGAGCAGTACTTC; size: NA; J: TRBJ2-7; V: TRBV6-6; D: NA
CDR3: CSGGESYEQYF; DNA: TGCAGTGGAGGCGAGTCCTACGAGCAGTACTTC; size: few; J: TRBJ2-7; V: TRBV20-1; D: NA
CDR3: CASSLAPAASSGANVLTF; DNA: TGCGCCAGCAGTCTGGCCCCAGCGGCAAGCTCTGGGGCCAACGTCCTGACTTTC; size: NA; J: TRBJ2-6; V: TRBV5-1; D: NA
CDR3: CASSRMGQTQNYGYTF; DNA: TGTGCCAGCAGCCGAATGGGACAGACGCAGAACTATGGCTACACCTTC; size: NA; J: TRBJ1-2; V: TRBV11-2; D: TRBD1
CDR3: CASSFPPGEQFF; DNA: TGTGCCAGCAGCTTCCCCCCTGGTGAGCAGTTCTTC; size: few; J: TRBJ2-1; V: TRBV5-6; D: NA
CDR3: CASSLATATSRGYTF; DNA: TGTGCCAGCAGCTTAGCGACAGCAACAAGTAGGGGCTACACCTTC; size: few; J: TRBJ1-2; V: TRBV7-9; D: NA
CDR3: CASSFFAQETQYF; DNA: TGCGCCAGCAGCTTCTTCGCACAAGAGACCCAGTACTTC; size: many; J: TRBJ2-5; V: TRBV5-1; D: NA
CDR3: CAWSGGLNSPLHF; DNA: TGTGCCTGGAGTGGGGGCCTTAATTCACCCCTCCACTTT; size: NA; J: TRBJ1-6; V: TRBV30; D: NA
CDR3: CASSPPGLHTDTQYF; DNA: TGTGCCAGCAGCCCCCCCGGCCTTCACACAGATACGCAGTATTTT; size: many; J: TRBJ2-3; V: TRBV7-9; D: NA
CDR3: CSASTAGDVSYNEQFF; DNA: TGCAGTGCTAGTACGGCGGGGGACGTCTCCTACAATGAGCAGTTCTTC; size: few; J: TRBJ2-1; V: TRBV20-1; D: TRBD2
CDR3: CATSDPRTGTNQPQHF; DNA: TGTGCCACCAGTGATCCGAGGACAGGGACCAATCAGCCCCAGCATTTT; size: few; J: TRBJ1-5; V: TRBV24-1; D: TRBD1
CDR3: CASSLGQGIPEAFF; DNA: TGCGCCAGCAGCTTGGGACAGGGGATACCTGAAGCTTTCTTT; size: NA; J: TRBJ1-1; V: TRBV5-1; D: TRBD1
CDR3: CASGASGDTQYF; DNA: TGTGCCAGCGGGGCTTCTGGAGATACGCAGTATTTT; size: NA; J: TRBJ2-3; V: TRBV7-2; D: NA
CDR3: CASSLDLSQPQHF; DNA: TGTGCCAGCAGCTTAGATCTAAGTCAGCCCCAGCATTTT; size: NA; J: TRBJ1-5; V: TRBV7-8; D: NA
CDR3: CASSSQTSGRTGELFF; DNA: TGTGCCAGCAGCTCCCAAACTAGCGGGAGAACCGGGGAGCTGTTTTTT; size: NA; J: TRBJ2-2; V: TRBV7-9; D: TRBD2
CDR3: CSVEDAGSTEAFF; DNA: TGCAGCGTTGAAGACGCGGGATCCACTGAAGCTTTCTTT; size: few; J: TRBJ1-1; V: TRBV29-1; D: NA
CDR3: CASSQIGTGGYGYTF; DNA: TGCGCCAGCAGCCAAATCGGGACAGGGGGGTATGGCTACACCTTC; size: few; J: TRBJ1-2; V: TRBV4-1; D: TRBD1
CDR3: CASSEGGSTSNQPQHF; DNA: TGTGCCAGCAGTGAGGGAGGGAGCACTAGCAATCAGCCCCAGCATTTT; size: NA; J: TRBJ1-5; V: TRBV2; D: NA
CDR3: CASSLGGLYEQYF; DNA: TGCGCCAGCAGCTTGGGTGGTCTCTACGAGCAGTACTTC; size: many; J: TRBJ2-7; V: TRBV5-1; D: NA
CDR3: CASSGLAGAEQYF; DNA: TGTGCCAGCAGTGGACTAGCGGGAGCCGAGCAGTACTTC; size: NA; J: TRBJ2-7; V: TRBV7-3; D: TRBD2
CDR3: CASSPWGRTDTQYF; DNA: TGTGCCAGCTCACCGTGGGGCCGCACAGATACGCAGTATTTT; size: NA; J: TRBJ2-3; V: TRBV18; D: NA
CDR3: CASSLAVTKPF; DNA: TGTGCCAGCAGCTTAGCGGTTACAAAGCCCTTC; size: NA; J: TRBJ1-2; V: TRBV7-9; D: NA
CDR3: CASSDRSGETQYF; DNA: TGTGCCAGCAGTGATAGGTCCGGGGAGACCCAGTACTTC; size: few; J: TRBJ2-5; V: TRBV2; D: NA
CDR3: CASSFKFGEKLFF; DNA: TGTGCCAGCAGTTTTAAGTTCGGCGAAAAACTGTTTTTT; size: NA; J: TRBJ1-4; V: TRBV12-3/TRBV12-4; D: NA
CDR3: CASSDAAGGDEQFF; DNA: TGTGCCAGCAGTGACGCTGCGGGAGGGGATGAGCAGTTCTTC; size: many; J: TRBJ2-1; V: TRBV6-4; D: TRBD2
CDR3: CASSLAVPLSGRYNEQFF; DNA: TGTGCCAGCAGCTTAGCGGTCCCGCTTAGCGGGAGGTACAATGAGCAGTTCTTC; size: NA; J: TRBJ2-1; V: TRBV7-2; D: TRBD2
CDR3: CASSSGTSVEETQYF; DNA: TGTGCCAGCAGCAGCGGGACTAGCGTTGAGGAGACCCAGTACTTC; size: few; J: TRBJ2-5; V: TRBV7-2; D: TRBD2
CDR3: CATSADTYGYTF; DNA: TGTGCCACCAGTGCGGACACCTATGGCTACACCTTC; size: NA; J: TRBJ1-2; V: TRBV24-1; D: NA
CDR3: CASVGQSETQYF; DNA: TGTGCCAGCGTAGGGCAATCGGAGACCCAGTACTTC; size: NA; J: TRBJ2-5; V: TRBV11-3; D: NA
CDR3: CASTPVRGYEQYF; DNA: TGTGCCAGCACCCCCGTTCGGGGATACGAGCAGTACTTC; size: NA; J: TRBJ2-7; V: TRBV6-5; D: NA
CDR3: CSARDIQGRNEQFF; DNA: TGCAGTGCTAGAGATATCCAGGGAAGGAATGAGCAGTTCTTC; size: NA; J: TRBJ2-1; V: TRBV20-1; D: NA
CDR3: CASSLSGRGSEQYF; DNA: TGCGCCAGCAGCTTGTCAGGGCGCGGTTCCGAGCAGTACTTC; size: NA; J: TRBJ2-7; V: TRBV5-1; D: NA
CDR3: CASDEQGNTGELFF; DNA: TGTGCCTCGGATGAACAGGGAAACACCGGGGAGCTGTTTTTT; size: few; J: TRBJ2-2; V: TRBV30; D: NA